The 17 T cell receptor beta chains presented below share a single source sample, sequenced in a study of blood T cells in healthy people across ages (dated by TCRdb to between 2015 and 2016). Library construction relied on 5' RACE. Sequencing was carried out with an Illumina HiSeq 2500. A second about 6 to 11 cycle PCR used a sample-barcoded 5' primer and a J-beta primer mix. In TCRdb, the public reads were trimmed at Q25 with fastp and aligned with MiXCR, with productive beta chains retained. Rows matching on CDR3 protein sequence are summarized as one entry with the most common DNA and genes. The sample table holds 1.5 million to 2 million distinct CDR3 sequences, of which around 48% were seen once. Roughly 2% of the sample belongs to the ten largest clones. Sequencing was performed on blood. The receptor set was obtained from a woman between 35 and 50 years old in good health.

The V call is TRBV7-9, the J call TRBJ1-2; 8 nucleotides line up with TRBD1. The germline V gene has CDR1 SEHNR and CDR2 FQNEAQ (reference sequence). V dropped 4 bases and J dropped 2; count of bases not matched to a gene: 6. The CDR3 is made up of 15 amino acids. In nucleotides, the CDR3 is TGTGCCAGCAGCTCCCGGGACAGGCTCAACTATGGCTACACCTTC. Its protein is CASSSRDRLNYGYTF.

The chain carries TRBV20-1 and TRBJ2-7, with 8 positions matching TRBD1. V lost 0 bases, J lost 4 bases, and 14 bases stayed unmatched. Per germline, CDR1 DFQATT and CDR2 SNEGSKA (reference sequence). The CDR3 sequence is 17 residues long. The CDR3 region is CSARDYSRDRFLYEQYF. In DNA form, the CDR3 reads TGCAGTGCTAGAGACTACAGCCGGGACAGGTTCTTATACGAGCAGTACTTC.

Regarding this clonotype: A read error may produce the germline difference seen at one junction end. This chain joins TRBV11-2 and TRBJ2-5; no definite D call. The J call may not be correct, given that the DNA end is closer to TRBJ2-7. The germline gives CDR1 SGHAT, CDR2 FQNNGV. This CDR3 has 15 amino acids. This chain's CDR3 is CASSRTTMASSEQYF. Here the CDR3 DNA reads TGTGCCAGCAGCCGCACAACGATGGCGTCCTCCGAGCAGTACTTC.

The J gene is TRBJ1-2, the V gene TRBV7-2; TRBD1 agrees at 11 bases. The CDR3 is made up of 16 amino acids. Germline CDR1 reads SGHTA; CDR2 reads FQGNSA. The V gene end was trimmed by 4 bases and the J gene end by 3 bases; junction bases not matched to a gene: 7. The CDR3 reads CASSSRGGQGDYGYTF. The DNA of the CDR3 is TGTGCCAGCAGCTCTCGCGGGGGACAGGGGGACTATGGCTACACCTTC.

The chain carries TRBV29-1 and TRBJ2-7, with D possibly TRBD2 on 5 matching bases. TRBJ2-5 matches the DNA end more closely, so the J call is doubtful. The CDR3 consists of 15 residues. Germline CDR1 and CDR2: SQVTM and ANQGSEA. CDR3 DNA: TGCAGCGTTGAAGTCCTCCGGGCCCCGGGGGAGACCCAGTACTTC. Encoded protein: CSVEVLRAPGETQYF.

This clonotype was observed a few times. The chain is built from TRBV7-2 and TRBJ2-3, with 7 bases matching TRBD1. The CDR3 contains 15 residues. The germline V gene has CDR1 SGHTA and CDR2 FQGNSA. Trimming removed 4 bases from V and 2 bases from J; junction bases left unmatched: 6. CDR3 DNA: TGTGCCAGCAGCTGGGGACAGTCATTCACAGATACGCAGTATTTT. As protein: CASSWGQSFTDTQYF.

This clonotype was seen more than once but under ten times. The V and J genes are TRBV7-2 and TRBJ2-3, with TRBD1 as a possible D gene (6 bases). V gave up 4 bases and J gave up 6 bases, with 8 bases separating them. Germline CDR1 SGHTA, CDR2 FQGNSA. The CDR3 spans 12 residues. CDR3 in DNA: TGTGCCAGCAGCTGGGGGCAGGATACGCAGTATTTT. Amino acids: CASSWGQDTQYF.

In regard to this clonotype: A single base separates this from a much larger clone, so it may be a read error. CDR3 loop: CANSYSNTGGTQYF. The CDR3, as DNA: TGTGCCAACAGTTACTCGAATACTGGAGGGACCCAGTACTTC. The genes are TRBV6-2 or TRBV6-3 and TRBJ2-5; D perhaps matches TRBD2 (5 bases). Germline V lookup: CDR1 MNHEY, CDR2 SVGEGT. The CDR3 covers 14 residues.

The CDR3 nucleotides are TGTGCCAGCAGTTACTCGACTAGCGGGGGGGCTGGTGAGCAGTTCTTC. Its translation is CASSYSTSGGAGEQFF. This sequence joins TRBV6-5 and TRBJ2-1; 14 nucleotides line up with TRBD2. Germline-derived CDR1 and CDR2 are MNHEY and SVGAGI. V lost 0 bases and J lost 9; bases outside the gene matches: 4. CDR3 size: 16 residues.

This chain joins TRBV6-5 and TRBJ2-4; D is perhaps TRBD1 or TRBD2 (5 bases each). The DNA end is more similar to TRBJ2-7, so the J call may be wrong. Germline-derived CDR1 and CDR2 are MNHEY and SVGAGI. The CDR3 covers 15 residues. CDR3 region: CASRLDGARLNEQYF. DNA for the CDR3: TGTGCCAGCAGACTCGACGGGGCAAGGTTAAACGAGCAGTACTTC.

This clonotype was counted a few times. V is TRBV7-2 and J is TRBJ2-7, with TRBD1 matching over 10 bases. Germline V lookup: CDR1 SGHTA, CDR2 FQGNSA. The CDR3 spans 16 residues. J lost 7 bases, V lost 5 bases, and 14 bases had no gene match. CDR3 in amino acids: CASSRTRDRGSAEQYF. The CDR3, as DNA: TGTGCCAGCAGCCGAACACGGGACAGGGGTTCAGCGGAGCAGTACTTC.

The gene calls are TRBV4-2 and TRBJ2-2; unclear D gene. This CDR3 region has 13 residues. Germline CDR1 is LGHNA and CDR2 is YNFKEQ. Trimming left V 1 base short and J 6 bases short, with 6 bases between. CDR3 DNA sequence: TGTGCCAGCAGCCAAGTGGGTTCCGGGGAGCTGTTTTTT. Its protein product is CASSQVGSGELFF.

Only one count was recorded for this clonotype. The rearrangement links TRBV7-9 to TRBJ2-1, with D perhaps TRBD2 (6 bases). Germline V gene sequence: CDR1 SEHNR, CDR2 FQNEAQ (reference sequence). The CDR3 loop spans 15 amino acids. With 3 bases removed from V and 12 bases from J, the gap between germline ends came to 21 bases. The DNA of the CDR3 is TGTGCCAGCAGCTTTGACGGGGGAACGACAAGGAGGCAGTTCTTC. As protein: CASSFDGGTTRRQFF.

The genes are TRBV20-1 and TRBJ2-7; 15 bases align to TRBD2. V gave up 0 bases and J gave up 6 bases; unmatched junction bases: 3. CDR3 length: 15 amino acids. Germline V gives CDR1 DFQATT, CDR2 SNEGSKA (reference sequence). CDR3 in DNA: TGCAGTGCTAGAGACCGGACTAGCGGGGGGGGCGAGCAGTACTTC. It yields the protein CSARDRTSGGGEQYF.

The DNA of the CDR3 is TGTGCCAGCGGGTATGGGGCCAACGTCCTGACTTTC. It encodes CASGYGANVLTF. V is TRBV28 and J is TRBJ2-6; D is unresolved. Trimming removed 8 bases at V and 3 bases at J, with 5 bases between. The CDR3 sequence is 12 residues long. Germline CDR1 and CDR2: MDHEN and SYDVKM.

The genes are TRBV6-5 and TRBJ2-3; 7 bases are a match to TRBD1. This CDR3 region has 13 residues. V trimming: 6 bases; J trimming: 6 bases; junction bases outside the gene matches: 6. Germline V gives CDR1 MNHEY, CDR2 SVGAGI. CDR3 coding DNA: TGTGCCAGCAGAGACACAGGGGAGGATACGCAGTATTTT. Amino acids: CASRDTGEDTQYF.

The genes are TRBV7-9 and TRBJ2-5; 8 nucleotides agree with TRBD2. Germline loops: CDR1 SEHNR, CDR2 FQNEAQ (reference sequence). With 5 bases clipped from V and 2 bases from J, the junction kept 7 bases outside the gene matches. The CDR3 length is 15 residues. The CDR3 spells CASSTTGGFQETQYF. The CDR3 coding sequence is TGTGCCAGCAGCACAACGGGGGGGTTTCAAGAGACCCAGTACTTC.